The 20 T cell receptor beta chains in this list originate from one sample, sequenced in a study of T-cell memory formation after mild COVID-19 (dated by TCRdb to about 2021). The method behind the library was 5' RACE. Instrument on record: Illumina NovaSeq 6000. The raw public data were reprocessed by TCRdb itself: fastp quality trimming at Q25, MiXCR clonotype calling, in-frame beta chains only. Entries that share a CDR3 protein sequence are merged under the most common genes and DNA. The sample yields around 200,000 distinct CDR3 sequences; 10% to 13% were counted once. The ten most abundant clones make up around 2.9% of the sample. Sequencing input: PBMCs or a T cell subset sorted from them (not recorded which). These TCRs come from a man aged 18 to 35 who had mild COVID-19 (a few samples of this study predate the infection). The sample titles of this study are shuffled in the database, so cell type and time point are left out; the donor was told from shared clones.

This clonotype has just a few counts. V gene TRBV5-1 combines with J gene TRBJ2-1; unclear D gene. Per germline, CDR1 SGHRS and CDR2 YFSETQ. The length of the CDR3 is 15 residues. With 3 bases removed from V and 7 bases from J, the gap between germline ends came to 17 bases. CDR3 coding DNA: TGCGCCAGCAGCTCCTCGGACGGGTTATGGAATGAGCAGTTCTTC. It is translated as CASSSSDGLWNEQFF. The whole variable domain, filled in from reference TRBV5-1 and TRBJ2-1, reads KAGVTQTPRYLIKTRGQQVTLSCSPISGHRSVSWYQQTPGQGLQFLFEYFSETQRNKGNFPGRFSGRQFSNSRSEMNVSTLELGDSALYLCASSSSDGLWNEQFFGPGTRLTVL.

Written as DNA, the CDR3 is TGTGCCATCAGTGTACAGGGGGCCGATGAGCAGTTCTTC. As protein: CAISVQGADEQFF. This chain joins TRBV10-3 and TRBJ2-1, with TRBD1 identical over 9 bases. Trimming took 4 bases from V and 8 from J; bases not matched to a gene: 3. Germline assignment: CDR1 ENHRY and CDR2 SYGVKD. This CDR3 is 13 amino acids long.

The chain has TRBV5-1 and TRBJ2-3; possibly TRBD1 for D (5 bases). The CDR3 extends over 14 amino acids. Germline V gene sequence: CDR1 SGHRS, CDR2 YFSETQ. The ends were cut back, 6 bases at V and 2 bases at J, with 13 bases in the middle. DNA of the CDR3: TGCGCCAGCACCACGATAGGGGCCACAGATACGCAGTATTTT. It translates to CASTTIGATDTQYF.

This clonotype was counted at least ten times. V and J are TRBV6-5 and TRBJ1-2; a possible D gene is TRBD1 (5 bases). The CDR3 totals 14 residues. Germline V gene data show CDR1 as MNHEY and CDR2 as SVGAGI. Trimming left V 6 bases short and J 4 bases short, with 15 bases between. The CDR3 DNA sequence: TGTGCCAGCAGACTGTTTCAGGGAGGCTATGGCTACACCTTC. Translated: CASRLFQGGYGYTF.

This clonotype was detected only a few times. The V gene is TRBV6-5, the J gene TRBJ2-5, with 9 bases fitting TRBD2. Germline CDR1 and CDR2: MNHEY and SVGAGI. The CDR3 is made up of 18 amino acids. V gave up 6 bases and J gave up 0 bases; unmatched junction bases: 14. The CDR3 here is CASSLGSGGPKYQETQYF. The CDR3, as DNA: TGTGCCAGCAGCCTAGGAAGCGGGGGGCCCAAGTACCAAGAGACCCAGTACTTC.

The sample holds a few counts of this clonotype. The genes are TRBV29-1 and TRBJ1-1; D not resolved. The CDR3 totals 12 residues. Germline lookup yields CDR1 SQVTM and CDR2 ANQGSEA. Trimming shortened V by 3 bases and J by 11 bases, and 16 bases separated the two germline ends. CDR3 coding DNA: TGCAGCGTTGAGCCCCGTAGAGGTGGGGCTTTCTTT. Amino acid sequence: CSVEPRRGGAFF.

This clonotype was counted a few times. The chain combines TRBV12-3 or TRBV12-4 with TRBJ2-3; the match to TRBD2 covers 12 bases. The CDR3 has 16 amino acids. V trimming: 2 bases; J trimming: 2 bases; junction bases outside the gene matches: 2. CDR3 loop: CASSLPSGGATDTQYF. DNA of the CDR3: TGTGCCAGCAGTTTACCTAGCGGGGGGGCCACAGATACGCAGTATTTT.

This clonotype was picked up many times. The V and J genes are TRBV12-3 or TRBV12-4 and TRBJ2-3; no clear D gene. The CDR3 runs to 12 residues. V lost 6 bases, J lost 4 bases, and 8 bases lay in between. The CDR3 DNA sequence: TGTGCCAGCAGGCGGCATGCAGATACGCAGTATTTT. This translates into CASRRHADTQYF.

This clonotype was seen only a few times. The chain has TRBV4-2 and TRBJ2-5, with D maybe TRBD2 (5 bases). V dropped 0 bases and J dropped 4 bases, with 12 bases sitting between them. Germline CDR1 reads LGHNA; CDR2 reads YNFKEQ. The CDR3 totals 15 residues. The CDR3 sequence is CASSQDLSGPETQYF. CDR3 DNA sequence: TGTGCCAGCAGCCAAGATCTCAGCGGCCCAGAGACCCAGTACTTC.

The CDR3 reads CASSQDLGEQFF. CDR3 DNA sequence: TGTGCCAGCAGCCAAGATCTTGGCGAGCAGTTCTTC. The rearrangement joins TRBV3-1 to TRBJ2-1; D remains ambiguous. Germline CDR1 LGHDT, CDR2 YNNKEL (reference sequence). The CDR3 covers 12 residues. Trimming stripped 0 bases from V and 10 bases from J, with 7 bases between.

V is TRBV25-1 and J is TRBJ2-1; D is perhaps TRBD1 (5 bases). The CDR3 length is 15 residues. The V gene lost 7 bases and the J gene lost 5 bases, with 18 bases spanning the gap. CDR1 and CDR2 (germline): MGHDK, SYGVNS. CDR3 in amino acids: CASTEGAGPNNEQFF. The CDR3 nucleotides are TGTGCCAGCACCGAAGGGGCCGGCCCAAACAATGAGCAGTTCTTC.

The CDR3 nucleotides read TGCGCCAGCAGCTTGTTGGGGCAGGATGGCTACACCTTC. This sequence encodes CASSLLGQDGYTF. V usage is TRBV5-1 and J usage is TRBJ1-2; weak D call: TRBD1 (5 bases). Germline loops: CDR1 SGHRS, CDR2 YFSETQ. With 1 base removed from V and 6 bases from J, the gap between germline ends came to 10 bases. This CDR3 contains 13 residues.

CDR3 sequence reads: CASSQDYQGAYQPQHF. DNA for the CDR3: TGCGCCAGCAGCCAAGATTACCAGGGGGCTTATCAGCCCCAGCATTTT. V usage is TRBV4-3 and J usage is TRBJ1-5; 8 bases match TRBD1. V was clipped by 0 bases and J by 5 bases; unmatched bases: 6. The CDR3 consists of 16 residues. CDR1 is LGHNA and CDR2 is YSLEER in the germline V gene.

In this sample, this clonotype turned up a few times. This chain's CDR3 is CASAGVAGGPSTDTQYF. Here the CDR3 DNA reads TGCGCCAGCGCGGGGGTAGCGGGGGGGCCGAGCACAGATACGCAGTATTTT. V usage is TRBV5-1 and J usage is TRBJ2-3; 11 bases are a match to TRBD2. CDR1 SGHRS and CDR2 YFSETQ come from the germline V gene. V shed 7 bases, J shed 0 bases, and the junction held 10 bases outside the gene matches. There are 17 residues in the CDR3.

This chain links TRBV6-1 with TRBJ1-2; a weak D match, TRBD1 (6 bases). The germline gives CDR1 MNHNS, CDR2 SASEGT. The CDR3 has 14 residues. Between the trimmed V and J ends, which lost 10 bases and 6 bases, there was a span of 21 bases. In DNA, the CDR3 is TGTGCCACCGTACGGGGGGGCGTACCCGATGGCTACACCTTC. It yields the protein CATVRGGVPDGYTF.

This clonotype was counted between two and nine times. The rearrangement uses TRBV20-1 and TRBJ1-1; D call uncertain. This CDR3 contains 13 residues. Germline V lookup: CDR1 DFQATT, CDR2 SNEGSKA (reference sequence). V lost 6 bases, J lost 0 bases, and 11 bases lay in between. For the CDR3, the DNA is TGCAGTGCCCGGGGTCTGTTGAACACTGAAGCTTTCTTT. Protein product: CSARGLLNTEAFF.

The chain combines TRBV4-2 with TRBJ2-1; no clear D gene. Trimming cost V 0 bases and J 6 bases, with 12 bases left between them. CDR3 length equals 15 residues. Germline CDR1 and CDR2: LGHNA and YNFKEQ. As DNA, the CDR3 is TGTGCCAGCAGCCAAGAAATTAGGGTCTCCAATGAGCAGTTCTTC. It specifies CASSQEIRVSNEQFF.

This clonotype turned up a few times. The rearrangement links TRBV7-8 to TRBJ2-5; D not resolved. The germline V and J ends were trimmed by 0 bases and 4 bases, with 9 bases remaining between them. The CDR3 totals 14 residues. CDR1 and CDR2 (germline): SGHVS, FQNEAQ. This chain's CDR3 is CASSLAPGSETQYF. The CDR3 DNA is TGTGCCAGCAGCTTAGCTCCGGGTTCAGAGACCCAGTACTTC. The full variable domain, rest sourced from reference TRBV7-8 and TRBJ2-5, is GAGVSQSPRYKVAKRGQDVALRCDPISGHVSLFWYQQALGQGPEFLTYFQNEAQLDKSGLPSDRFFAERPEGSVSTLKIQRTQQEDSAVYLCASSLAPGSETQYFGPGTRLLVL.

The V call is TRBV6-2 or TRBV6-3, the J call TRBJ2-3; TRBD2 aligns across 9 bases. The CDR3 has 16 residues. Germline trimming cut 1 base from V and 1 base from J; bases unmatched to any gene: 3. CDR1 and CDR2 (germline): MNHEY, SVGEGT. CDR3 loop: CASSYFRLAGTDTQYF. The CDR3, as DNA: TGTGCCAGCAGTTACTTCAGACTAGCGGGCACAGATACGCAGTATTTT.

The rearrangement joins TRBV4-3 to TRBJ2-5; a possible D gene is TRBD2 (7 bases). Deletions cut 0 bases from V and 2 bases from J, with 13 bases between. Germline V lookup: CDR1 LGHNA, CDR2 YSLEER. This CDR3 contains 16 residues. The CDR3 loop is CASSQDVAGAQETQYF. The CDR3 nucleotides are TGCGCCAGCAGCCAAGACGTGGCGGGGGCACAAGAGACCCAGTACTTC.